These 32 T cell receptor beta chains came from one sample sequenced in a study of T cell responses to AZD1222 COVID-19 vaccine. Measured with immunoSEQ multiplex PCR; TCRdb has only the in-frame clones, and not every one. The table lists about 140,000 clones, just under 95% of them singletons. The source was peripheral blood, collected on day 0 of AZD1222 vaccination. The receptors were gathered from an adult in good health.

CDR3 sequence (DNA): TGTGCCAGCTCACTGAACGGGAACACTGAAGCTTTCTTT. This translates into CASSLNGNTEAFF. The chain is built from TRBV18 and TRBJ1-1, with no clear D. The CDR3 is made up of 13 amino acids. Looked up from germline, CDR1 is KGHSH and CDR2 is LQKENI. V lost 4 bases and J lost 1, with 7 bases in between.

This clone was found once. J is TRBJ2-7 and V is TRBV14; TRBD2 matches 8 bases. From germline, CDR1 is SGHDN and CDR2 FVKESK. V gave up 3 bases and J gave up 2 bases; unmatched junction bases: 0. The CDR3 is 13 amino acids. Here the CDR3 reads CASSHSGTYEQYF. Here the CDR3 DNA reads TGTGCCAGCAGCCATAGCGGGACCTACGAGCAGTACTTC.

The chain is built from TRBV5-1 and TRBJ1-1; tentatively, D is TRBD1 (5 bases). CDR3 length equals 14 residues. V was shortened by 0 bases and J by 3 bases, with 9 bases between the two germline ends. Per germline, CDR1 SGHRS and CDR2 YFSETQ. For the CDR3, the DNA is TGCGCCAGCAGCTTGGAAGGGGCGCACACTGAAGCTTTCTTT. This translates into CASSLEGAHTEAFF.

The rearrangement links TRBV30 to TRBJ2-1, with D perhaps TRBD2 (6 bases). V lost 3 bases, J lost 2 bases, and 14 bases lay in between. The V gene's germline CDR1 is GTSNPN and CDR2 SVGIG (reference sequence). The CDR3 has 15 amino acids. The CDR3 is CAWSLMGEAYNEQFF. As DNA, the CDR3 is TGTGCCTGGAGCCTTATGGGGGAGGCCTACAATGAGCAGTTCTTC.

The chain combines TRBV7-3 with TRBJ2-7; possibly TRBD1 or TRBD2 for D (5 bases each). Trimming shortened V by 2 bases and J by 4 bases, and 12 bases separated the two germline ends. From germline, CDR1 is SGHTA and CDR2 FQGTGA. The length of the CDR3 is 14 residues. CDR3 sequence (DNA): TGTGCCAGCAGCTTAGATTCGGGGCCTTACGAGCAGTACTTC. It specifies CASSLDSGPYEQYF.

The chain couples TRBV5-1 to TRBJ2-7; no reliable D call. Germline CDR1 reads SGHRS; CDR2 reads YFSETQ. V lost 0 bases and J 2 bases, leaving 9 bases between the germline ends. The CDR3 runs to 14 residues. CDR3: CASSLGASTYEQYF. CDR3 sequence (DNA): TGCGCCAGCAGCTTGGGGGCCAGCACCTACGAGCAGTACTTC.

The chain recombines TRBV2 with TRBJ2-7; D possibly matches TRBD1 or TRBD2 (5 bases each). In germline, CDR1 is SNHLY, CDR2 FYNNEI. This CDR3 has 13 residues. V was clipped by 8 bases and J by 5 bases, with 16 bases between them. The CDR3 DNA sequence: TGTGCCAGCGGGACCCCGAGAGGTGACGAGCAGTACTTC. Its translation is CASGTPRGDEQYF.

The chain's CDR3 is CASSLVASGNTIYF. As DNA, the CDR3 is TGCGCCAGCAGCTTGGTAGCCTCTGGAAACACCATATATTTT. The rearrangement joins TRBV5-1 to TRBJ1-3; D is unresolved. This CDR3 comprises 14 residues. Deletions cut 0 bases from V and 0 bases from J, with 4 bases between. Germline V gene sequence: CDR1 SGHRS, CDR2 YFSETQ.

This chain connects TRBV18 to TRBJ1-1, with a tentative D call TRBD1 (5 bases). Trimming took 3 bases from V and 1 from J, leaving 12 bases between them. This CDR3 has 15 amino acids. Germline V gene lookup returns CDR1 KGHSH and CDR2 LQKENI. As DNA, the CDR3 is TGTGCCAGCTCACCGCCGGGACCCCAGAACACTGAAGCTTTCTTT. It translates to CASSPPGPQNTEAFF.

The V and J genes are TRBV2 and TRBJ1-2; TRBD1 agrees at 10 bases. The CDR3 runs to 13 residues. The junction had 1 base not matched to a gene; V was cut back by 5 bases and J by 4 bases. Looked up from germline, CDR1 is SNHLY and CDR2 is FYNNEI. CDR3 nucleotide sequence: TGTGCCAGCAGTCGGACAGGGGGCTATGGCTACACCTTC. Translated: CASSRTGGYGYTF.

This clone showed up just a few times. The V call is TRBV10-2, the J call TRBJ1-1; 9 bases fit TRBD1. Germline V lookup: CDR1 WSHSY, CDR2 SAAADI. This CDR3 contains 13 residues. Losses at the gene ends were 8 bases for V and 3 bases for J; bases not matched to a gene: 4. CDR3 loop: CASRWTGDTEAFF. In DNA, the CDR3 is TGCGCCAGCCGGTGGACAGGGGACACTGAAGCTTTCTTT.

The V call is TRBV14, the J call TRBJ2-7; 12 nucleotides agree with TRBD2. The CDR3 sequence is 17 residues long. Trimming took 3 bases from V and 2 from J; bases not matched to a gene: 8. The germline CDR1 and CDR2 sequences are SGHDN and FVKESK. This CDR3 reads CASSHTGLAGHPYEQYF. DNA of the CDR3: TGTGCCAGCAGCCACACGGGACTAGCGGGCCACCCCTACGAGCAGTACTTC.

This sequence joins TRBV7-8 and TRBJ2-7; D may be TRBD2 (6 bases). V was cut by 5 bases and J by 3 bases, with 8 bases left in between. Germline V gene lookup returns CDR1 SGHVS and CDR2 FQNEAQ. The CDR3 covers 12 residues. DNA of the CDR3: TGTGCCAGCAGCACCGGGGGCTACGAGCAGTACTTC. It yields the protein CASSTGGYEQYF.

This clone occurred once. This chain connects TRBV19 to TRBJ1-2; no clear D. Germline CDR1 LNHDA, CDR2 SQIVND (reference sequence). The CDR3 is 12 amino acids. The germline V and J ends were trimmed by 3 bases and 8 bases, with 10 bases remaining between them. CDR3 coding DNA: TGTGCCAGTAGTATGGGCTCGGGAGGCTACACCTTC. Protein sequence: CASSMGSGGYTF.

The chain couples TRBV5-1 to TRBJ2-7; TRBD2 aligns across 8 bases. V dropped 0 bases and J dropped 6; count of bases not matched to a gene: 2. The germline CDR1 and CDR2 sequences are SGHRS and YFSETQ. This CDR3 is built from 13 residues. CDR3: CASSLGGRSEQYF. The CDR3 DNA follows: TGCGCCAGCAGCTTGGGCGGGAGGAGCGAGCAGTACTTC.

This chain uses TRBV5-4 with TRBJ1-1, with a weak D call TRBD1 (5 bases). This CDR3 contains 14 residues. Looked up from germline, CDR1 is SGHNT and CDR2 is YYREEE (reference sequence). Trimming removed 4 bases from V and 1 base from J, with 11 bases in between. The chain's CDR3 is CASSIERGNTEAFF. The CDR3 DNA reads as TGTGCCAGCAGCATTGAAAGGGGGAACACTGAAGCTTTCTTT.

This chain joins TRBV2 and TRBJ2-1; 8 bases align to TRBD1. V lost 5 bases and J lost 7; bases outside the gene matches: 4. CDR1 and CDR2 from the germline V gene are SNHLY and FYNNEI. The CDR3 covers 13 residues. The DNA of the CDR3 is TGTGCCAGCAGTCCGGGACAGGTTAATGAGCAGTTCTTC. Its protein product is CASSPGQVNEQFF.

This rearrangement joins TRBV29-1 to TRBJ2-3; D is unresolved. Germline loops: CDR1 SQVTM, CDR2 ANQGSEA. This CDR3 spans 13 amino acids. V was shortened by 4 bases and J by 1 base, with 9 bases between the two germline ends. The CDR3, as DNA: TGCAGCGTTGTTGGGGTCGGCACAGATACGCAGTATTTT. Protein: CSVVGVGTDTQYF.

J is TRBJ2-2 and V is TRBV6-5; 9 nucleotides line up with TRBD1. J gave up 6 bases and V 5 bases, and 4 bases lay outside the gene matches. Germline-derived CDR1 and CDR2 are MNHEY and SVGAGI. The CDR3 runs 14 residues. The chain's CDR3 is CASSTGGAPGELFF. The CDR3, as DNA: TGTGCCAGCAGTACAGGGGGCGCACCCGGGGAGCTGTTTTTT.

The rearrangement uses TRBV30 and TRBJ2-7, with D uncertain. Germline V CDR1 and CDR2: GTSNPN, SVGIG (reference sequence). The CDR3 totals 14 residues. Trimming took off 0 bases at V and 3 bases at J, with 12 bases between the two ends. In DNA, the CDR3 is TGTGCCTGGAGTGTATTTGGAAACAGCTACGAGCAGTACTTC. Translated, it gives CAWSVFGNSYEQYF.

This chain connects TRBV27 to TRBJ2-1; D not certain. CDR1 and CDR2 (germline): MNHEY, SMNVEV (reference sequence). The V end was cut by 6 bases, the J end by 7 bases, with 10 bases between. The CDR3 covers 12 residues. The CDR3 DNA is TGTGCCAGCAGCCCGGCGCGGAATGAGCAGTTCTTC. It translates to CASSPARNEQFF.

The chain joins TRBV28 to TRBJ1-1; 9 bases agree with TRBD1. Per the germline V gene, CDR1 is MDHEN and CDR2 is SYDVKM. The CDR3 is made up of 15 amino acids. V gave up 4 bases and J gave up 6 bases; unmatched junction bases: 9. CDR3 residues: CASSSLWTGVPEAFF. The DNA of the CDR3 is TGTGCCAGCAGTTCATTGTGGACAGGGGTGCCTGAAGCTTTCTTT.

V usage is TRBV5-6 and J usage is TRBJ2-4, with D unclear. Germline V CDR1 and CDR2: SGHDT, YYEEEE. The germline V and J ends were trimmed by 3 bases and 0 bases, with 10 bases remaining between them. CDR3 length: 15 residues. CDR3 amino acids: CASSSGPLAKNIQYF. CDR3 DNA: TGTGCCAGCAGCTCCGGACCCTTAGCCAAAAACATTCAGTACTTC.

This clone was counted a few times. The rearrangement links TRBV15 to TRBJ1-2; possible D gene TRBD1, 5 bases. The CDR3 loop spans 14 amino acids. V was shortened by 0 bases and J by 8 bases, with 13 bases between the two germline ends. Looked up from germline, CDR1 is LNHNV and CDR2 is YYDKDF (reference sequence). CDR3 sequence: CATSRDSGYGGYTF. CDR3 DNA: TGTGCCACCAGCAGAGACTCAGGGTACGGGGGCTACACCTTC.

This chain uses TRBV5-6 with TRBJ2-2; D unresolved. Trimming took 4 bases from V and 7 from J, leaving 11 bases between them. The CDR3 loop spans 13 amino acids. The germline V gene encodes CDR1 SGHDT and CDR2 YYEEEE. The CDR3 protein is CASSRTTIGELFF. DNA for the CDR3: TGTGCCAGCAGCCGTACTACGATCGGGGAGCTGTTTTTT.

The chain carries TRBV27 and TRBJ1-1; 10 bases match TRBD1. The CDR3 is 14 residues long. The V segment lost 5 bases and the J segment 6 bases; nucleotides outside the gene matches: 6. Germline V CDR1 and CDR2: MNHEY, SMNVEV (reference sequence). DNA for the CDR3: TGTGCCAGCAGTCCACGGACAGGGGGAGCTGAAGCTTTCTTT. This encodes CASSPRTGGAEAFF.

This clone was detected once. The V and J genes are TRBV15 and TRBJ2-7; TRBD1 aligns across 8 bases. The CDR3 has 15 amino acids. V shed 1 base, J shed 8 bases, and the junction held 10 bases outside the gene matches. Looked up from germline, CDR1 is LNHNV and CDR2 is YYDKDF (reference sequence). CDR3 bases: TGTGCCACCAGCAGAGCTGGGACAGGACGGCATAAGCAGTACTTC. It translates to CATSRAGTGRHKQYF.

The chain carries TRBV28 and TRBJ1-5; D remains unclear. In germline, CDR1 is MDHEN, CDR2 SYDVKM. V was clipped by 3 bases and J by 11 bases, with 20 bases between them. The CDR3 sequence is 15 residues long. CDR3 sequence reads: CASSFFRQVVGTQHF. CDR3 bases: TGTGCCAGCAGTTTTTTTCGGCAGGTGGTCGGGACCCAGCATTTT. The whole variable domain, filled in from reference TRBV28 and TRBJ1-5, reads DVKVTQSSRYLVKRTGEKVFLECVQDMDHENMFWYRQDPGLGLRLIYFSYDVKMKEKGDIPEGYSVSREKKERFSLILESASTNQTSMYLCASSFFRQVVGTQHFGDGTRLSIL.

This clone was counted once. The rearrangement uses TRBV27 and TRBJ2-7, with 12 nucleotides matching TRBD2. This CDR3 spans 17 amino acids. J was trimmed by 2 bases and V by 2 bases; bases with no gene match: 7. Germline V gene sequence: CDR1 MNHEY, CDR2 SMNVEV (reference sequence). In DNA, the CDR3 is TGTGCCAGCAGTTTAGCTAGGACTAGCGGGACTCCCTACGAGCAGTACTTC. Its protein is CASSLARTSGTPYEQYF.

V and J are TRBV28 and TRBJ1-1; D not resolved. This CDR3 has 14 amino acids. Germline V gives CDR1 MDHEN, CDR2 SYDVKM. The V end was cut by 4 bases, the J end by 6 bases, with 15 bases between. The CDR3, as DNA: TGTGCCAGCAGTTCCTCCGGGCGGTGGGCTGAAGCTTTCTTT. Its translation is CASSSSGRWAEAFF.

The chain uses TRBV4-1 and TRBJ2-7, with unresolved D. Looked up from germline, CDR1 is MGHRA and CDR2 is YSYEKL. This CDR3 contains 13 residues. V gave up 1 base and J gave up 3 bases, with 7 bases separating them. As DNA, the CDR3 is TGCGCCAGCAGCCAAGGCGTACGCTACGAGCAGTACTTC. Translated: CASSQGVRYEQYF.

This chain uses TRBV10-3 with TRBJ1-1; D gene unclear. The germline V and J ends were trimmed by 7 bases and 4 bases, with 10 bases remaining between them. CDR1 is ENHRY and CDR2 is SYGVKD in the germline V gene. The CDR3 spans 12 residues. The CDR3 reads CAITKGGTEAFF. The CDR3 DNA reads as TGTGCCATCACCAAGGGCGGCACTGAAGCTTTCTTT.